This is a list of T cell receptor beta chains from one sample in a study of T cells in localized non-small cell lung cancer. TCRdb's copy holds only in-frame clones and misses some; the assay was immunoSEQ multiplex PCR. The profile shows roughly 66,000 clones, 90% of them singletons. The sample consisted of peripheral blood, taken before any cancer treatment. These receptors were taken from a woman aged 40 to 75 with stage I lung adenocarcinoma. The CDR3 runs from the conserved cysteine through the conserved F or W. D genes are given only for firm matches. The listing skips clone size in some rows; elsewhere it reads once, few, many or a size class.

clone size: .; V gene: TRBV7-3; J gene: TRBJ1-2; D gene: .; CDR3 protein: CASSLEGRGSGYTF; CDR3 DNA: TGTGCCAGCAGCTTAGAGGGTCGGGGCAGTGGCTACACCTTC
clone size: .; V gene: TRBV7-9; J gene: TRBJ2-7; D gene: TRBD1; CDR3 protein: CASSSGGTTYEQYF; CDR3 DNA: TGTGCCAGCAGCTCAGGGGGTACAACCTACGAGCAGTACTTC
clone size: .; V gene: TRBV18; J gene: TRBJ2-7; D gene: .; CDR3 protein: CASSATGPSEQYF; CDR3 DNA: TGTGCCAGCTCGGCTACAGGGCCCAGCGAGCAGTACTTC
clone size: .; V gene: TRBV15; J gene: TRBJ1-1; D gene: .; CDR3 protein: CATSRAGGTEAFF; CDR3 DNA: TGTGCCACCAGCAGAGCGGGGGGAACTGAAGCTTTCTTT
clone size: once; V gene: TRBV6-6; J gene: TRBJ1-4; D gene: .; CDR3 protein: CASRKGQSSFNEKLFF; CDR3 DNA: TGTGCCAGCAGAAAGGGACAATCAAGCTTCAATGAAAAACTGTTTTTT
clone size: .; V gene: TRBV2; J gene: TRBJ2-7; D gene: .; CDR3 protein: CASSPRDNSYEQYF; CDR3 DNA: TGTGCCAGCTCCCCCCGGGACAACTCCTACGAGCAGTACTTC
clone size: .; V gene: TRBV18; J gene: TRBJ1-4; D gene: TRBD1; CDR3 protein: CASSPPLGQSGATNEKLFF; CDR3 DNA: TGTGCCAGCTCACCTCCCCTGGGACAGTCAGGGGCAACTAATGAAAAACTGTTTTTT
clone size: .; V gene: TRBV7-3; J gene: TRBJ2-1; D gene: TRBD1; CDR3 protein: CASSLDRLNEQFF; CDR3 DNA: TGTGCCAGCAGCTTGGACAGGCTCAATGAGCAGTTCTTC
clone size: .; V gene: TRBV4-2; J gene: TRBJ1-2; D gene: .; CDR3 protein: CASSPTSGTSNYGYTF; CDR3 DNA: TGTGCCAGCAGCCCAACCTCTGGGACATCTAACTATGGCTACACCTTC
clone size: once; V gene: TRBV9; J gene: TRBJ2-1; D gene: .; CDR3 protein: CASSPPPLQVGEQFF; CDR3 DNA: TGTGCCAGCAGCCCCCCTCCCCTCCAGGTGGGCGAGCAGTTCTTC
clone size: .; V gene: TRBV5-8; J gene: TRBJ2-2; D gene: .; CDR3 protein: CASSLGRNTGELFF; CDR3 DNA: TGTGCCAGCAGCTTGGGCCGGAACACCGGGGAGCTGTTTTTT
clone size: .; V gene: TRBV11-2; J gene: TRBJ2-4; D gene: .; CDR3 protein: CASSLGRINIQYF; CDR3 DNA: TGTGCCAGCAGCTTAGGCCGTATAAACATTCAGTACTTC
clone size: .; V gene: TRBV5-5; J gene: TRBJ1-1; D gene: TRBD1; CDR3 protein: CASRQGDFAEAFF; CDR3 DNA: TGTGCCAGCAGACAGGGGGATTTTGCTGAAGCTTTCTTT
clone size: .; V gene: TRBV7-6; J gene: TRBJ2-3; D gene: .; CDR3 protein: CASSLSRPDTQYF; CDR3 DNA: TGTGCCAGCAGCTTAAGTCGCCCAGATACGCAGTATTTT
clone size: few; V gene: TRBV7-6; J gene: TRBJ2-7; D gene: .; CDR3 protein: CASSLASDSTYEQYF; CDR3 DNA: TGTGCCAGCAGCTTAGCAAGCGACAGTACCTACGAGCAGTACTTC
clone size: .; V gene: TRBV5-1; J gene: TRBJ1-1; D gene: .; CDR3 protein: CASSLGPYRDTEAFF; CDR3 DNA: TGCGCCAGCAGCCTCGGGCCCTACAGGGACACTGAAGCTTTCTTT
clone size: .; V gene: TRBV7-2; J gene: TRBJ2-7; D gene: TRBD2; CDR3 protein: CASSPMGTSGEQYF; CDR3 DNA: TGTGCCAGCAGCCCGATGGGGACTAGCGGCGAGCAGTACTTC
clone size: .; V gene: TRBV7-2; J gene: TRBJ1-5; D gene: .; CDR3 protein: CASSSWTSYSNQPQHF; CDR3 DNA: TGTGCCAGCAGCTCCTGGACAAGCTATAGCAATCAGCCCCAGCATTTT
clone size: few; V gene: TRBV9; J gene: TRBJ1-1; D gene: .; CDR3 protein: CASSVEGTEAFF; CDR3 DNA: TGTGCCAGCAGCGTAGAAGGGACCGAAGCTTTCTTT
clone size: .; V gene: TRBV7-9; J gene: TRBJ2-1; D gene: .; CDR3 protein: CASQYFEREQFF; CDR3 DNA: TGTGCCAGCCAATACTTCGAGCGGGAGCAGTTCTTC
clone size: once; V gene: TRBV7-2; J gene: TRBJ1-1; D gene: .; CDR3 protein: CASSLTDEAFF; CDR3 DNA: TGTGCCAGCAGCTTAACGGATGAAGCTTTCTTT
clone size: .; V gene: TRBV21-1; J gene: TRBJ1-5; D gene: .; CDR3 protein: CASSKATGIYQPQHF; CDR3 DNA: TGTGCCAGCAGCAAAGCAACAGGGATCTACCAGCCCCAGCATTTT
clone size: .; V gene: TRBV29-1; J gene: TRBJ2-3; D gene: TRBD2; CDR3 protein: CSVSGRVTDTQYF; CDR3 DNA: TGCAGCGTGAGCGGGAGGGTTACAGATACGCAGTATTTT
clone size: .; V gene: TRBV21-1; J gene: TRBJ1-4; D gene: .; CDR3 protein: CASSKFREKLFF; CDR3 DNA: TGTGCCAGCAGCAAATTTCGGGAAAAACTGTTTTTT
clone size: once; V gene: TRBV4-1; J gene: TRBJ2-7; D gene: TRBD1; CDR3 protein: CASSQSDRGYEQYF; CDR3 DNA: TGCGCCAGCAGCCAATCTGACAGGGGGTACGAGCAGTACTTC
clone size: .; V gene: TRBV30; J gene: TRBJ1-1; D gene: TRBD1; CDR3 protein: CAWSRTGVTEAFF; CDR3 DNA: TGTGCCTGGAGTAGGACAGGGGTAACTGAAGCTTTCTTT
clone size: .; V gene: TRBV11-2; J gene: TRBJ2-5; D gene: .; CDR3 protein: CASSPSRGTSKLTQYF; CDR3 DNA: TGTGCCAGCAGCCCCAGTCGCGGGACCTCTAAACTGACCCAGTACTTC
clone size: .; V gene: TRBV5-1; J gene: TRBJ2-5; D gene: .; CDR3 protein: CASRLGTETQYF; CDR3 DNA: TGCGCCAGCAGGTTAGGGACGGAGACCCAGTACTTC